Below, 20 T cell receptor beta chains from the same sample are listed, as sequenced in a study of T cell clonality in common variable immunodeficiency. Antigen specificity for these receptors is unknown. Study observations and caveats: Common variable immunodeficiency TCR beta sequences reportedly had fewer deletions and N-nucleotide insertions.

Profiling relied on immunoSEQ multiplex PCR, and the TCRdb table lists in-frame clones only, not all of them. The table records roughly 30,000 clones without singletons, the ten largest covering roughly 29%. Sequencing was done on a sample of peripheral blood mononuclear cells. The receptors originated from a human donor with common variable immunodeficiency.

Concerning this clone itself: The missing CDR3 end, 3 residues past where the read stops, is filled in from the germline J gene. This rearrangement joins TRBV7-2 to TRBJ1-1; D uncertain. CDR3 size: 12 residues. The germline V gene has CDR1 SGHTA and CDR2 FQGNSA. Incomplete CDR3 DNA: TGTGCCAGCAGCGATTCCGTGGCCCAA. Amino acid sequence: CASSDSVAQ. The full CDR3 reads CASSDSVAQAFF.

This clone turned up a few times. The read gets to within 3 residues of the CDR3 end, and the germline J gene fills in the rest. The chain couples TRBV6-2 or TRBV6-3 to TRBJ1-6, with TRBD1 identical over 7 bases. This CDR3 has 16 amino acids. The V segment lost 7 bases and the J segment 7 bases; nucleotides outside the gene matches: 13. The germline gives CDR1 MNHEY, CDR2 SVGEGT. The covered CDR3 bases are TGTGCCAGCACAAGTCCGACAGGGAGTAGGAATTCACCC. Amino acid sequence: CASTSPTGSRNSP. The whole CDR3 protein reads CASTSPTGSRNSPLHF.

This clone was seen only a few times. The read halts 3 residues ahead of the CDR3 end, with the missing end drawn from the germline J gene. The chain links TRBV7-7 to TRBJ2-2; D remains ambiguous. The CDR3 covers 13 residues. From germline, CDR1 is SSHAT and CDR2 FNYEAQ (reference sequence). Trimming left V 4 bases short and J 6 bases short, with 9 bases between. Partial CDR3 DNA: TGTGCCAGCAGCTCGACACTGTCCGGGGAG. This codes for CASSSTLSGE. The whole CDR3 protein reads CASSSTLSGELFF.

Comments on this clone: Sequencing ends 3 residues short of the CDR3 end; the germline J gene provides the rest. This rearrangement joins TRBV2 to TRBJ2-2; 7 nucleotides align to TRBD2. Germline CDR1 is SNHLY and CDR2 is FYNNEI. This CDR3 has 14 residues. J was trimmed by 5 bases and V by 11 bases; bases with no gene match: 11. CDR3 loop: CAVLIREGTGELFF. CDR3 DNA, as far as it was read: TGTGCCGTCCTAATCAGGGAGGGAACCGGGGAG.

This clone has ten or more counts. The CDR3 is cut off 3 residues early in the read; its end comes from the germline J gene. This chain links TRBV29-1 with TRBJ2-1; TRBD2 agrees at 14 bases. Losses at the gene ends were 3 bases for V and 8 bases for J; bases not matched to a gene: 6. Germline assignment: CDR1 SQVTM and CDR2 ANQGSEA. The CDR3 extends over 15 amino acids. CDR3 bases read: TGCAGCGTTGAGGGCGGACTAGCGGGGGGCTATGAG. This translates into CSVEGGLAGGYE. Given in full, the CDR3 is CSVEGGLAGGYEQFF.

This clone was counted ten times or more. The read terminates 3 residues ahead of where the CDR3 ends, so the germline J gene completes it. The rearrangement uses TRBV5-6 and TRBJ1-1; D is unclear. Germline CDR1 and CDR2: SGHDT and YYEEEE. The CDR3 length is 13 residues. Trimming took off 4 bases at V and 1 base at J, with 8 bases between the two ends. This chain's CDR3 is CASSNGENTEAFF. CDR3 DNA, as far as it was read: TGTGCCAGCAGCAACGGGGAGAACACTGAA. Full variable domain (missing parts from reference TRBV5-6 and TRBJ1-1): DAGVTQSPTHLIKTRGQQVTLRCSPKSGHDTVSWYQQALGQGPQFIFQYYEEEERQRGNFPDRFSGHQFPNYSSELNVNALLLGDSALYLCASSNGENTEAFFGQGTRLTVV.

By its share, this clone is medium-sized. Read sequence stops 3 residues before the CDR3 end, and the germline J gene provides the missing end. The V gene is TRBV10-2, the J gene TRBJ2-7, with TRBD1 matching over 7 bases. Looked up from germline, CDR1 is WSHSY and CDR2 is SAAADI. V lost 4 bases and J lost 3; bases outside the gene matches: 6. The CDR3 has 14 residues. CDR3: CASSAQTGYYEQYF. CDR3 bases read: TGCGCCAGCAGTGCCCAGACAGGGTACTACGAG.

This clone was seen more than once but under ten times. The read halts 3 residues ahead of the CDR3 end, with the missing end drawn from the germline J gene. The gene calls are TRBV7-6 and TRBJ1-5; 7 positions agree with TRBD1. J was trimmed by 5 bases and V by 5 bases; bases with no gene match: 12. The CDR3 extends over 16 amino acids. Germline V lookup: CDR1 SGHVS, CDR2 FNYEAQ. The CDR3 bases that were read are TGTGCCAGCAGCCGGGGAGGGGGCTCGTCACATCAGCCC. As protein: CASSRGGGSSHQP. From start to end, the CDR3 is CASSRGGGSSHQPQHF.

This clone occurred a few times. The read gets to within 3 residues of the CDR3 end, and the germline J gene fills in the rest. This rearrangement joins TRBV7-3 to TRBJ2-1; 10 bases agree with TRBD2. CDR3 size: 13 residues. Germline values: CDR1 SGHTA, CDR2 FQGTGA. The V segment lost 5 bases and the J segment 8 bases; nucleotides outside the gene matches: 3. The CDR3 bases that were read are TGTGCCAGCAGCCTGGGGACTAGCGATGAG. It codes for CASSLGTSDE. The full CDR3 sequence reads CASSLGTSDEQFF.

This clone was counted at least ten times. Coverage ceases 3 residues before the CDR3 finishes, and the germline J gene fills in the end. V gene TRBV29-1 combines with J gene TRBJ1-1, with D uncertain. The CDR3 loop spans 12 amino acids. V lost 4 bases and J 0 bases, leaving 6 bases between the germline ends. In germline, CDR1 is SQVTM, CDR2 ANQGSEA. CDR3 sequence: CSVGAMNTEAFF. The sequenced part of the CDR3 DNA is TGCAGCGTTGGGGCCATGAACACTGAA.

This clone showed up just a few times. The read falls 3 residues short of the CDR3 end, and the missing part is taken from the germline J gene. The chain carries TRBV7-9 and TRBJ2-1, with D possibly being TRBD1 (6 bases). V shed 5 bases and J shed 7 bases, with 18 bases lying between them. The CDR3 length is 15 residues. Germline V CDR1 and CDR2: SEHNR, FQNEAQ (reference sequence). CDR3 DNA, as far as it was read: TGTGCCAGCAGCCCACCCGCTACAGGGCTGAATGAG. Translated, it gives CASSPPATGLNE. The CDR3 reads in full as CASSPPATGLNEQFF.

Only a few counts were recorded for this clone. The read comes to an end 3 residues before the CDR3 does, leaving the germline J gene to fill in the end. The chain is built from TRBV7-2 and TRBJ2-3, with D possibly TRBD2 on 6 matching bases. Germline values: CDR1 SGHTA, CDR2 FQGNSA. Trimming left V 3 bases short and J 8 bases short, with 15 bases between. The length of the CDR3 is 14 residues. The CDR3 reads CASSLGHSGITQYF. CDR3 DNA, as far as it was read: TGTGCCAGCAGCTTGGGGCATAGCGGTATTACG.

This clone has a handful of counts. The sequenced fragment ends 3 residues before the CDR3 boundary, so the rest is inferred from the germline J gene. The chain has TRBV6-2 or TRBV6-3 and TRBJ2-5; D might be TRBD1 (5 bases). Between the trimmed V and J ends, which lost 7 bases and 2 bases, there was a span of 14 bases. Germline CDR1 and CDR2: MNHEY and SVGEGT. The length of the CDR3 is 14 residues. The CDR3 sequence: CASNPKDIQETQYF. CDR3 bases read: TGTGCCAGCAACCCCAAGGACATACAAGAGACC.

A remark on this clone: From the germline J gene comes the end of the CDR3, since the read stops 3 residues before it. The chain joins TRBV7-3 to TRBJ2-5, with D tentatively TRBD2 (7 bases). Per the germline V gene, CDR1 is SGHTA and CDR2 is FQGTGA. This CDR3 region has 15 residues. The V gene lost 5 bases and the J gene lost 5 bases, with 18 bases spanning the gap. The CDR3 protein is CASSRGGAYRETQYF. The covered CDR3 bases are TGTGCCAGCAGCCGTGGGGGGGCCTATAGGGAGACC.

Partial CDR3 DNA: TGCAGTGCTAGTCCCCTGGGGGGGAGAGGGTACGAG. Its translation: CSASPLGGRGYE. The full CDR3 protein is CSASPLGGRGYEQYF. The chain joins TRBV20-1 to TRBJ2-7; 7 positions match TRBD2. The read ends 3 residues early relative to the CDR3; the germline J gene fills the gap. In germline, CDR1 is DFQATT, CDR2 SNEGSKA (reference sequence). Trimming at V came to 3 bases and at J to 4 bases, leaving 12 bases not matched to a gene. The CDR3 is made up of 15 amino acids.

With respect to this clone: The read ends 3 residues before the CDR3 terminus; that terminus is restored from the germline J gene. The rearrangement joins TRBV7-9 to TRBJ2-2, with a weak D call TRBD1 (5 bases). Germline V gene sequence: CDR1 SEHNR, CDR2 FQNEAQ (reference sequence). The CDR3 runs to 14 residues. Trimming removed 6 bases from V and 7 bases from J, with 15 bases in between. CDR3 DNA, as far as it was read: TGTGCCAGCAGATCTAATCTTCAGGGCGGGGAG. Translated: CASRSNLQGGE. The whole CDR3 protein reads CASRSNLQGGELFF.

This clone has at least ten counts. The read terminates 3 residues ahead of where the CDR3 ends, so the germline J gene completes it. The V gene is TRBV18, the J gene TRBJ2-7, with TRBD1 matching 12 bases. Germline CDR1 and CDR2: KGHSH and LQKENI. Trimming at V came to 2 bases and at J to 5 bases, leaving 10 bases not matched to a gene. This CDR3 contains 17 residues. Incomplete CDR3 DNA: TGTGCCAGCTCACCAAACCTTGCGGGACAGGGGGCGGACGAG. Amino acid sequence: CASSPNLAGQGADE. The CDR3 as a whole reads CASSPNLAGQGADEQYF.

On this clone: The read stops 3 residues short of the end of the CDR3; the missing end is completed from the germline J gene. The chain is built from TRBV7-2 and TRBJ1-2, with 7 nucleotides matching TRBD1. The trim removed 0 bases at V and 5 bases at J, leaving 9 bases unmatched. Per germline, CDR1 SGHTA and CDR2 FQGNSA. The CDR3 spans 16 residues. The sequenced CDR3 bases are TGTGCCAGCAGCTTAGCCATACAGGGGATTAGATATGGC. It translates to CASSLAIQGIRYG. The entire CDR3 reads CASSLAIQGIRYGYTF.

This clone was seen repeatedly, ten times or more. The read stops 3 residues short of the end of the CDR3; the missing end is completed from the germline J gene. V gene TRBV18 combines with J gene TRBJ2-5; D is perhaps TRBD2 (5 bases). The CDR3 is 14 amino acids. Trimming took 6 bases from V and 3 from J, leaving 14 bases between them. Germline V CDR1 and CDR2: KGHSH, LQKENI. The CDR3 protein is CASSGSAREETQYF. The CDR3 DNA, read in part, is TGTGCCAGCTCGGGTTCGGCGAGGGAAGAGACC. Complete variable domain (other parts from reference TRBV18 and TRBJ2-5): NAGVMQNPRHLVRRRGQEARLRCSPMKGHSHVYWYRQLPEEGLKFMVYLQKENIIDESGMPKERFSAEFPKEGPSILRIQQVVRGDSAAYFCASSGSAREETQYFGPGTRLLVL.

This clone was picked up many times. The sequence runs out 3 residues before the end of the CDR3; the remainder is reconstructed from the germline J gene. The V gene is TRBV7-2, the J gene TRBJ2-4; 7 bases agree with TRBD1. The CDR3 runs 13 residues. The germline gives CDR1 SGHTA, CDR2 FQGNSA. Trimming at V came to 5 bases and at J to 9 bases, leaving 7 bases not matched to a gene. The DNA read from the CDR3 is TGTGCCAGCAGCATCGACAGGGTCGGCATT. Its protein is CASSIDRVGI. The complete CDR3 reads CASSIDRVGIQYF.